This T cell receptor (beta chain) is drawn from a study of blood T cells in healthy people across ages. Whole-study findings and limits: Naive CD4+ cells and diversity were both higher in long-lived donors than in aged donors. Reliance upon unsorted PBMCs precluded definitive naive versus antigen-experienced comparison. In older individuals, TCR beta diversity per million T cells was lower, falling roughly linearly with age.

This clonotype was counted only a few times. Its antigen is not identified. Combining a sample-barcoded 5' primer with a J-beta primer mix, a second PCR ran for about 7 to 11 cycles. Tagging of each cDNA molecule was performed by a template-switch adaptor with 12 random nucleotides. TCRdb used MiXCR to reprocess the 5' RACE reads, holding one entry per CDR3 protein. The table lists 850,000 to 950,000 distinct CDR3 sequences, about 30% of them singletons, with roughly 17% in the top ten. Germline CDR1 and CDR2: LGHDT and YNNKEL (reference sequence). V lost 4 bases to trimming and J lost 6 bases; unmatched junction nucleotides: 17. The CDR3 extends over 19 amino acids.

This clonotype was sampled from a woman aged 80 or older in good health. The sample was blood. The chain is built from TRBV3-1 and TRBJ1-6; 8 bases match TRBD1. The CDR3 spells CASSPSRGSGQGGNSPLHF. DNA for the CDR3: TGTGCCAGCAGCCCCTCGCGGGGGTCCGGACAGGGTGGTAATTCACCCCTCCACTTT.